The T cell receptor (beta chain) under discussion was sequenced for a study of regulatory T cells in long-lasting Graves disease. This clonotype has a count of ten or more. Through Arm-PCR of CDR3 regions and iRepertoire HTBI primers, TCR beta libraries were built. MiXCR, run by TCRdb on the multiplex PCR reads, gives a single entry per CDR3 protein. The data hold roughly 560,000 distinct CDR3 sequences, with 15% to 20% observed a single time. Time point: newly diagnosed GD, antithyroid drugs for less than 3 months. With RNA extracted from PBMCs as input, the TCR library was made. These data also featured in a second study, about T cells in Graves' hyperthyroidism and ophthalmopathy. From that report: HTBI primers were used for first-round RT-PCR of the TCR CDR3. The model predicted ophthalmopathy a median around 6.5 months before onset.

This clonotype was sampled from a woman aged 35-65 years with Graves disease. The sequencing here drew on peripheral blood mononuclear cells (PBMCs), taken at new diagnosis, from a patient treated with antithyroid drugs.

Here the CDR3 reads CASSYSVVGLDTEAFF. The CDR3 DNA sequence: TGTGCCAGCAGTTACTCGGTCGTGGGATTGGACACTGAAGCTTTCTTT. The chain links TRBV6-5 to TRBJ1-1; D uncertain. This CDR3 spans 16 amino acids. The germline V and J ends were trimmed by 0 bases and 3 bases, with 14 bases remaining between them. CDR1 and CDR2 from the germline V gene are MNHEY and SVGAGI.